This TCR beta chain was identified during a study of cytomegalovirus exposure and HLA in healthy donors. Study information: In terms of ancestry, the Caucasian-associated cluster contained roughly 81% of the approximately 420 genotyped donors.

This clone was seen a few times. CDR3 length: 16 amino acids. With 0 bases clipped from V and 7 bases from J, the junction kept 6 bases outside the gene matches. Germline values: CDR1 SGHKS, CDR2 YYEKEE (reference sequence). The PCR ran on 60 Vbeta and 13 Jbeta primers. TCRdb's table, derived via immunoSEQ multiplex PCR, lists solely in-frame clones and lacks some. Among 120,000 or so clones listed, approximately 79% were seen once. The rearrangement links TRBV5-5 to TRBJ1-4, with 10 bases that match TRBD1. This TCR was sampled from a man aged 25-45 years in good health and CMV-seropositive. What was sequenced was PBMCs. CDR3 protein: CASSLDRQGAGEKLFF. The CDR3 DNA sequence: TGTGCCAGCAGCTTGGACAGACAGGGGGCGGGTGAAAAACTGTTTTTT. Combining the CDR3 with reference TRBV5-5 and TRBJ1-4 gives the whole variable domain DAGVTQSPTHLIKTRGQQVTLRCSPISGHKSVSWYQQVLGQGPQFIFQYYEKEERGRGNFPDRFSARQFPNYSSELNVNALLLGDSALYLCASSLDRQGAGEKLFFGSGTQLSVL.